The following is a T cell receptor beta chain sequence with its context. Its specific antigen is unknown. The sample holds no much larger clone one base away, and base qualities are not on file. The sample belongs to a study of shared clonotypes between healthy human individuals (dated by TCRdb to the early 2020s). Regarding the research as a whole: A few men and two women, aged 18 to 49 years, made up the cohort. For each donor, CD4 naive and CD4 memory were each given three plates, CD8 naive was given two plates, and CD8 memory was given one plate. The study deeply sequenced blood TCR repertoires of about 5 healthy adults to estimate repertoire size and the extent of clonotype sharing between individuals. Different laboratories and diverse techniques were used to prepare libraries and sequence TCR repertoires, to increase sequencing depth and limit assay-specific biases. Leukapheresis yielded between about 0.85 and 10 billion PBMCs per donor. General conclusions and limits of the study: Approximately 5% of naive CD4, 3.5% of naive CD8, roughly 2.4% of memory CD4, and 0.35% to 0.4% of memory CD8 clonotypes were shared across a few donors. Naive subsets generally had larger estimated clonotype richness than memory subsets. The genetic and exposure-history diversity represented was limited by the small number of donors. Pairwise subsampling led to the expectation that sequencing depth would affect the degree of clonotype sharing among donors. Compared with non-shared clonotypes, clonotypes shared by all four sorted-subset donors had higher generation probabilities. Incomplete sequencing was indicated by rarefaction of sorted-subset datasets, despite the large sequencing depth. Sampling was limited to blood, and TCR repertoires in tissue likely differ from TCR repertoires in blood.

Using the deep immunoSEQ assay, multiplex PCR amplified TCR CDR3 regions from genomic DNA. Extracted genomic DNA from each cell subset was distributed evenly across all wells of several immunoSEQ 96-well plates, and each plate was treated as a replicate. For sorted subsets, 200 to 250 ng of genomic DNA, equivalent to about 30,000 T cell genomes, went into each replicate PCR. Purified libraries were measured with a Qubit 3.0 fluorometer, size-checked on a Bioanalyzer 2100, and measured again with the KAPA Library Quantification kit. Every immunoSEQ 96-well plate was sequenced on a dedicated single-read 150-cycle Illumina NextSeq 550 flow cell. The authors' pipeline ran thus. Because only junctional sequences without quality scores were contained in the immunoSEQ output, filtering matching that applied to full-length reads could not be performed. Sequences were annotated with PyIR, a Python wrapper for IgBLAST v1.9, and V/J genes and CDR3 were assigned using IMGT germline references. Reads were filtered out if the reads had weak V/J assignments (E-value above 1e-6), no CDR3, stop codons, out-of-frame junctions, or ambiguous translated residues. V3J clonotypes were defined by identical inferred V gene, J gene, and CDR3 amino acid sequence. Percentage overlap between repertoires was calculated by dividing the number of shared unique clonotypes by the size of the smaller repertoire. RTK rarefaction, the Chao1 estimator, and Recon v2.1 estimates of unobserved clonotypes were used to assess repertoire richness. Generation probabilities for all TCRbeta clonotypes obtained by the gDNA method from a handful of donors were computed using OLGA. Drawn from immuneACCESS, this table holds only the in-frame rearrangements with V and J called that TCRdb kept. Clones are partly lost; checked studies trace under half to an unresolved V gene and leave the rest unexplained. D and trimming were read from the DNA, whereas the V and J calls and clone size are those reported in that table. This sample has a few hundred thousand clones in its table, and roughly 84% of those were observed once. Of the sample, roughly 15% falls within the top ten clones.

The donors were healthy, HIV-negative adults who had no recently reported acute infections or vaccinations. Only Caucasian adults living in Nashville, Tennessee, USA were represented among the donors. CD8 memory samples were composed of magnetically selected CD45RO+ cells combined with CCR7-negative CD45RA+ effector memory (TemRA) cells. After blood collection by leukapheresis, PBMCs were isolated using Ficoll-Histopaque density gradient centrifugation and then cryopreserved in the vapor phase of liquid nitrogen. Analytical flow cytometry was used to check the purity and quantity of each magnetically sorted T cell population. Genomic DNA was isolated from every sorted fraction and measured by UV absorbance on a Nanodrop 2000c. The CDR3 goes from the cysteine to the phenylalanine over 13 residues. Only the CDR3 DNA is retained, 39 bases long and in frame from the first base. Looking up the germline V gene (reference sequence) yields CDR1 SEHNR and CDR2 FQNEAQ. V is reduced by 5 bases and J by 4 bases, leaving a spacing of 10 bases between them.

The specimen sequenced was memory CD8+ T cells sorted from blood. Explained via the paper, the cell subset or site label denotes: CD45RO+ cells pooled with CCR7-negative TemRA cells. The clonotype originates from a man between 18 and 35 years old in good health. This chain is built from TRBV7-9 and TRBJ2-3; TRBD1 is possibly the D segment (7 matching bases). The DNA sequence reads TGTGCCAGCAGCCCAGGGGGGTCAGATACGCAGTATTTT. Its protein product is CASSPGGSDTQYF.